One sample yielded the 15 T cell receptor beta chains listed below, sequenced in a study of CD4+ T cells in melanoma. Generated by immunoSEQ multiplex PCR, the TCRdb table keeps only in-frame clones and is missing some. The sample records about 110,000 clones, approximately 90% being singletons. Input material: peripheral blood. These receptors all come from a human donor with melanoma.

The gene calls are TRBV7-2 and TRBJ2-7; 7 bases fit TRBD1. CDR1 is SGHTA and CDR2 is FQGNSA in the germline V gene. J lost 8 bases, V lost 1 base, and 2 bases had no gene match. The length of the CDR3 is 12 residues. The CDR3 here is CASSLEDRKQYF. The CDR3 DNA reads as TGTGCCAGCAGCTTAGAGGACAGGAAGCAGTACTTC.

The CDR3 sequence: CSVTSGRLLADTQYF. The CDR3 coding sequence is TGCAGCGTGACTAGCGGGAGGCTATTGGCAGATACGCAGTATTTT. V is TRBV29-1 and J is TRBJ2-3; TRBD2 matches at 13 bases. The V gene end was trimmed by 6 bases and the J gene end by 4 bases; junction bases not matched to a gene: 7. In germline, CDR1 is SQVTM, CDR2 ANQGSEA. The CDR3 has 15 residues.

CDR3 sequence reads: CASSLGGSSNQPQHF. The CDR3 DNA is TGTGCCAGCAGTTTAGGTGGGAGTAGCAATCAGCCCCAGCATTTT. The chain carries TRBV28 and TRBJ1-5; D not certain. Trimming removed 2 bases from V and 0 bases from J, with 8 bases in between. CDR1 is MDHEN and CDR2 is SYDVKM in the germline V gene. CDR3 size: 15 residues.

The J gene is TRBJ2-7, the V gene TRBV15; the match to TRBD2 covers 9 bases. Losses at the gene ends were 0 bases for V and 4 bases for J; bases not matched to a gene: 7. This CDR3 has 16 residues. Germline V CDR1 and CDR2: LNHNV, YYDKDF (reference sequence). The CDR3 here is CATSRDFEAGGYEQYF. The CDR3 bases are TGTGCCACCAGCAGAGATTTCGAAGCGGGAGGTTACGAGCAGTACTTC.

This chain joins TRBV27 and TRBJ2-3; 7 nucleotides agree with TRBD2. This CDR3 spans 16 amino acids. Germline CDR1 MNHEY, CDR2 SMNVEV (reference sequence). Losses at the gene ends were 7 bases for V and 0 bases for J; bases not matched to a gene: 10. CDR3 region: CASNGGVGGSTDTQYF. CDR3 in DNA: TGTGCCAGCAATGGAGGGGTCGGGGGGAGCACAGATACGCAGTATTTT.

The chain uses TRBV19 and TRBJ2-2; D remains ambiguous. Germline CDR1 and CDR2: LNHDA and SQIVND (reference sequence). The CDR3 contains 14 residues. V lost 7 bases and J lost 4, with 13 bases in between. As DNA, the CDR3 is TGTGCCAGTATTGCTGGCACAGCCACCGGGGAGCTGTTTTTT. Translating gives CASIAGTATGELFF. The full variable domain, completed using reference TRBV19 and TRBJ2-2, is DGGITQSPKYLFRKEGQNVTLSCEQNLNHDAMYWYRQDPGQGLRLIYYSQIVNDFQKGDIAEGYSVSREKKESFPLTVTSAQKNPTAFYLCASIAGTATGELFFGEGSRLTVL.

CDR3: CASSPTRGGQETQYF. CDR3 sequence (DNA): TGTGCCAGCAGCCCTACGAGGGGGGGTCAAGAGACCCAGTACTTC. This chain connects TRBV7-9 to TRBJ2-5; TRBD2 might be the D (7 bases). Germline V CDR1 and CDR2: SEHNR, FQNEAQ (reference sequence). This CDR3 has 15 residues. Between the trimmed V and J ends, which lost 5 bases and 2 bases, there was a span of 15 bases.

V gene TRBV12-2 combines with J gene TRBJ1-1; the table assigns TRBD1, which was not confirmed against the DNA. TRBV12-2 is assigned pseudogene status. This CDR3 has 15 residues. The CDR3 region has the DNA TGTGCAAGTCGCTTAATCCTGCAGTACAGGACTGAAGCTTTCTTT. Amino acid sequence: CASRLILQYRTEAFF.

The chain uses TRBV2 and TRBJ2-3; 9 bases line up with TRBD1. The CDR3 extends over 15 amino acids. Germline CDR1 SNHLY, CDR2 FYNNEI. J lost 3 bases, V lost 7 bases, and 8 bases had no gene match. As DNA, the CDR3 is TGTGCCAGCACTAGGACAGGGGAAGTTACAGATACGCAGTATTTT. This gives the protein CASTRTGEVTDTQYF.

The V call is TRBV29-1, the J call TRBJ1-2; 7 positions match TRBD1. V shed 5 bases, J shed 3 bases, and the junction held 6 bases outside the gene matches. Germline values: CDR1 SQVTM, CDR2 ANQGSEA. This CDR3 contains 13 residues. CDR3 sequence: CSVYSGTDYGYTF. CDR3 coding DNA: TGCAGCGTTTATTCCGGGACAGACTATGGCTACACCTTC.

The V gene is TRBV9, the J gene TRBJ2-2, with TRBD1 matching 7 bases. The germline V gene has CDR1 SGDLS and CDR2 YYNGEE. The CDR3 sequence is 16 residues long. With V trimmed by 2 bases and J by 1 base, 5 bases remained unmatched. The CDR3 loop reads CASSVRQGRNTGELFF. DNA of the CDR3: TGTGCCAGCAGCGTCAGACAGGGTCGGAACACCGGGGAGCTGTTTTTT.

This chain links TRBV7-6 with TRBJ2-1, with 8 positions matching TRBD2. This CDR3 is 18 amino acids long. Trimming removed 4 bases from V and 6 bases from J; junction bases left unmatched: 17. The germline gives CDR1 SGHVS, CDR2 FNYEAQ. CDR3 amino acids: CASSYKTSLAEAPNEQFF. CDR3 DNA: TGTGCCAGCAGCTACAAAACATCACTAGCGGAGGCCCCCAATGAGCAGTTCTTC. Full variable domain (rest looked up from reference TRBV7-6 and TRBJ2-1): GAGVSQSPRYKVTKRGQDVALRCDPISGHVSLYWYRQALGQGPEFLTYFNYEAQQDKSGLPNDRFSAERPEGSISTLTIQRTEQRDSAMYRCASSYKTSLAEAPNEQFFGPGTRLTVL.

J is TRBJ2-2 and V is TRBV9; D unresolved. CDR1 is SGDLS, CDR2 YYNGEE, per germline. The germline V and J ends were trimmed by 4 bases and 0 bases, with 13 bases remaining between them. The CDR3 is 16 residues long. The CDR3 protein is CASSPRVGTNTGELFF. CDR3 DNA sequence: TGTGCCAGCAGCCCGCGAGTAGGGACGAACACCGGGGAGCTGTTTTTT.

The V gene is TRBV5-1, the J gene TRBJ2-5; 7 bases align to TRBD2. The CDR3 runs 15 residues. Germline V gene data show CDR1 as SGHRS and CDR2 as YFSETQ. V gave up 0 bases and J gave up 3 bases; unmatched junction bases: 5. In DNA form, the CDR3 reads TGCGCCAGCAGCTTGGTTTCTAGCGGTAAAGAGACCCAGTACTTC. Translated: CASSLVSSGKETQYF.

This clone was recorded only once. The chain couples TRBV7-9 to TRBJ2-4; 8 bases map to TRBD1. After removal of 4 bases from V and 5 bases from J, the junction contained 7 bases not matched to a gene. Per germline, CDR1 SEHNR and CDR2 FQNEAQ (reference sequence). The CDR3 covers 15 residues. CDR3 loop: CASSSRGRGENIQYF. CDR3 nucleotide sequence: TGTGCCAGCAGCTCCAGGGGGCGGGGTGAAAACATTCAGTACTTC.